This paragraph reports one T cell receptor (beta chain). Recruitment covered fewer than 25 US areas and drew participants whose ages spanned roughly 18 to 100 years. Cohort allocation depended upon clinical history that participants reported. Under the authors' procedure: Reference gene primers were amplified, and this amplification served to estimate nucleated cell counts. Method: immunoSEQ multiplex PCR; TCRdb's copy keeps in-frame clones and lacks some. That table furnishes V, J and clone size, whereas the DNA furnished D and trimming. Here the sample spans 280,000 or so clones, roughly 89% being singletons. The ends lost 2 bases at V and 8 bases at J; junction bases unmatched: 6. CDR1 and CDR2 (germline): SGHVS, FNYEAQ. The CDR3 consists of 15 residues. This sample is part of a study of blood T cell repertoires in COVID-19. Across the study: PBMCs, B-cell-depleted T cells, or T cells provided the cDNA or gDNA that made up the material.

The sample consisted of PBMCs or T cells enriched from blood (not recorded which). This clonotype originated in a woman under 30 with acute COVID-19. The V call is TRBV7-6, the J call TRBJ2-1; 10 bases fit TRBD2. CDR3 region: CASSLRASGSYEQFF. CDR3 nucleotides: TGTGCCAGCAGCTTAAGGGCTAGCGGGAGCTATGAGCAGTTCTTC.